These 30 T cell receptor beta chains originate from one sample sequenced in a study of CD4 and CD8 cells across lung adenocarcinoma regions. TCRdb independently ran MiXCR on the PCR reads; one entry per CDR3 protein. The table shows about 19,000 distinct CDR3 sequences, with about 46% occurring only once. Sample: CD4+ T cells from the margin of a lung tumor. Receptor source: a male donor with lung adenocarcinoma. The CD4 and CD8 labels of this study may be unreliable.

The chain joins TRBV10-2 to TRBJ2-3, with 8 bases matching TRBD2. V lost 6 bases, J lost 4 bases, and 6 bases stayed unmatched. Germline V gene lookup returns CDR1 WSHSY and CDR2 SAAADI. The CDR3 consists of 14 residues. CDR3 nucleotide sequence: TGCGCCAGCAGCGGGGGGGCAGAGGCAGATACGCAGTATTTT. Amino acids: CASSGGAEADTQYF.

The rearrangement uses TRBV6-1 and TRBJ2-4, with TRBD2 matching over 11 bases. The J call may be faulty, since TRBJ2-1 better matches the DNA end. The CDR3 has 15 amino acids. CDR1 MNHNS and CDR2 SASEGT come from the germline V gene. This CDR3 is CASSQTSGREDEQFF. The DNA for the CDR3 is TGTGCCAGCAGTCAAACTAGCGGGAGAGAGGATGAGCAGTTCTTC.

Note on this clonotype: This is likely a read error, given that the CDR3 carries no conserved phenylalanine or tryptophan at its end. The limits of the CDR3 on the DNA are not certain, so only TCRdb's listed CDR3 is given. The J gene is TRBJ2-1, the V gene TRBV6-1; the table's TRBD2 call for D was not verified on the DNA. Germline CDR1 reads MNHNS; CDR2 reads SASEGT. The CDR3 spans 14 residues, counting both ends. CDR3 region: CASRALAGGHHSEH.

On this clonotype itself: A junction boundary mismatches the germline segment, possibly from a read error. V is TRBV10-2 and J is TRBJ2-3; perhaps TRBD1 as D (7 bases). The CDR3 runs to 14 residues. The germline V gene encodes CDR1 WSHSY and CDR2 SAAADI. CDR3 protein: CAGRGVAGKDMQYF. The CDR3 nucleotides are TGCGCCGGCAGGGGGGTGGCAGGCAAAGACATGCAGTATTTT.

The gene calls are TRBV9 and TRBJ2-3, with D unclear. This CDR3 spans 13 amino acids. The germline V and J ends were trimmed by 3 bases and 8 bases, with 13 bases remaining between them. The germline gives CDR1 SGDLS, CDR2 YYNGEE. The CDR3 bases are TGTGCCAGCAGCGCCAATTCTAAGGCTACGCAGTATTTT. Protein sequence: CASSANSKATQYF.

The chain carries TRBV6-5 and TRBJ2-1, with TRBD2 matching over 7 bases. The last part of the DNA fits TRBJ2-7 better; the J call may be wrong. CDR1 and CDR2 from the germline V gene are MNHEY and SVGAGI. The CDR3 runs 14 residues. The CDR3 sequence is CASSYASGNYEQYF. The CDR3 bases are TGTGCCAGCAGTTACGCGAGCGGGAACTACGAGCAGTACTTC.

V is TRBV24-1 and J is TRBJ2-3, with 10 bases identical to TRBD2. J gave up 9 bases and V 7 bases, and 12 bases lay outside the gene matches. The CDR3 is 15 amino acids. Germline values: CDR1 KGHDR, CDR2 SFDVKD. The CDR3 spells CATRAGGWAKDTQYF. The CDR3 nucleotides are TGTGCCACCAGAGCGGGGGGGTGGGCCAAAGACACGCAGTATTTT.

The chain carries TRBV6-1 and TRBJ1-1, with D maybe TRBD1 (6 bases). There are 14 residues in the CDR3. From germline, CDR1 is MNHNS and CDR2 SASEGT. The V and J ends lost 5 bases and 7 bases respectively, with 17 bases between them. The CDR3 DNA follows: TGTGCCAGCAGTCCCCGGGGGGCAGGAGGTGAAGCTTTCTTT. It encodes CASSPRGAGGEAFF.

V gene TRBV3-1 combines with J gene TRBJ2-1, with D perhaps TRBD2 (6 bases). The DNA end is a closer match to TRBJ2-5, so the J assignment may be wrong. The CDR3 covers 14 residues. The germline CDR1 and CDR2 sequences are LGHDT and YNNKEL (reference sequence). CDR3: CASSPPAGSETQYF. The CDR3 bases are TGTGCCAGCAGCCCCCCTGCGGGGTCAGAGACCCAGTACTTC.

V and J are TRBV6-1 and TRBJ2-1; TRBD1 matches at 9 bases. Germline loops: CDR1 MNHNS, CDR2 SASEGT. After removal of 6 bases from V and 10 bases from J, the junction contained 7 bases not matched to a gene. The CDR3 sequence is 13 residues long. CDR3 loop: CASSDRGSVEQFF. For the CDR3, the DNA is TGTGCCAGCAGCGACAGGGGGTCGGTCGAGCAGTTCTTC.

This clonotype turned up a few times. This sequence joins TRBV10-2 and TRBJ2-3; 7 bases map to TRBD2. The CDR3 spans 14 residues. Germline V gene sequence: CDR1 WSHSY, CDR2 SAAADI. The CDR3 DNA reads TGCGCGGGCAGCGGGGTCCGTGGGCCAGATACGCAGTATTTT. Its translation is CAGSGVRGPDTQYF.

This clonotype was seen repeatedly, ten times or more. The rearrangement links TRBV5-1 to TRBJ2-5; tentatively, D is TRBD1 (6 bases). The V end was cut by 3 bases, the J end by 6 bases, with 24 bases between. The germline V gene encodes CDR1 SGHRS and CDR2 YFSETQ. The CDR3 runs 17 residues. The CDR3: CASSSLGAGISRQTQYF. CDR3 sequence (DNA): TGCGCCAGCAGCTCCTTGGGGGCCGGGATAAGCCGCCAGACCCAGTACTTC.

This clonotype was seen a few times. The chain combines TRBV3-1 with TRBJ2-3, with D possibly matching TRBD2 (6 bases). Trimming stripped 0 bases from V and 0 bases from J, with 13 bases between. Per germline, CDR1 LGHDT and CDR2 YNNKEL (reference sequence). The CDR3 is 17 amino acids. CDR3 in amino acids: CASSQEGRGSSTDTQYF. The CDR3 DNA reads as TGTGCCAGCAGCCAAGAAGGGCGGGGTAGTAGCACAGATACGCAGTATTTT.

Comments on this clonotype: Since no conserved phenylalanine or tryptophan closes the CDR3, a read error is the likely cause. The DNA is left out, because the CDR3 cannot be placed on it with certainty; the CDR3 is given as TCRdb lists it. The chain carries TRBV6-1 and TRBJ2-5; TRBD2, as called in the table, went unchecked against the DNA. The CDR3 is made up of 17 amino acids, end residues included. CDR1 is MNHNS, CDR2 SASEGT, per germline. The CDR3 sequence: CACSPRAETGPGGATLT.

Turning to this clonotype: A read error may account for a junction end that differs from germline. The chain uses TRBV10-3 and TRBJ2-4, with D perhaps assigned TRBD1 or TRBD2 (5 bases each). Germline V gives CDR1 ENHRY, CDR2 SYGVKD. This CDR3 comprises 12 residues. The CDR3 spells CSGLGAKNIQYF. In DNA form, the CDR3 reads TGTTCGGGGCTGGGAGCCAAAAATATTCAGTACTTC.

This clonotype was detected a few times. A read error may be the cause here, since a much bigger clone is one base away. V gene TRBV7-2 combines with J gene TRBJ2-1; D is perhaps TRBD2 (5 bases). The CDR3 has 13 amino acids. The ends were cut back, 1 base at V and 10 bases at J, with 11 bases in the middle. CDR1 is SGHTA and CDR2 is FQGNSA in the germline V gene. This CDR3 reads CASSLERSYEQFF. The CDR3 DNA sequence: TGTGCCAGCAGCTTAGAGCGGTCCTACGAGCAGTTCTTC.

A note on this clonotype: Germline and junction disagree at one end, which may indicate a read error. The chain combines TRBV6-1 with TRBJ2-5, with D possibly matching TRBD1 (5 bases). Germline CDR1 MNHNS, CDR2 SASEGT. The CDR3 extends over 12 amino acids. The CDR3 sequence: CVSGPGQNTLSF. CDR3 in DNA: TGTGTCTCTGGGCCAGGGCAAAACACCCTGTCCTTC.

This clonotype was found many times. The CDR3 sequence is CASSQGIPGIDTQYF. The CDR3 region has the DNA TGCGCCAGCAGCCAAGGCATCCCGGGGATAGATACGCAGTATTTT. This rearrangement joins TRBV4-1 to TRBJ2-3; a weak D match, TRBD2 (5 bases). The CDR3 is made up of 15 amino acids. Trimming took off 1 base at V and 5 bases at J, with 13 bases between the two ends. The germline CDR1 and CDR2 sequences are MGHRA and YSYEKL.

The chain couples TRBV6-5 to TRBJ1-2; 9 bases map to TRBD1. The CDR3 sequence is 16 residues long. In germline, CDR1 is MNHEY, CDR2 SVGAGI. V was clipped by 1 base and J by 6 bases; unmatched bases: 9. The CDR3 nucleotides read TGTGCCAGCAGTTACTTGTCCGGGACAGGGACAAATGGCTACACCTTC. This translates into CASSYLSGTGTNGYTF.

This clonotype showed up just a few times. A much larger clone differs by one base, so this may be a read error. This chain connects TRBV14 to TRBJ2-7; maybe TRBD2 (6 bases). The CDR3 runs to 13 residues. Looked up from germline, CDR1 is SGHDN and CDR2 is FVKESK. Between the trimmed V and J ends, which lost 4 bases and 10 bases, there was a span of 17 bases. The CDR3 sequence: CASSRLVGLDQYF. CDR3 DNA: TGTGCCAGCAGCCGACTAGTTGGGCTCGATCAGTACTTC.

This clonotype was observed many times. CDR3 sequence: CASSWAQGSPIYNEQFF. CDR3 nucleotide sequence: TGTGCCAGCAGTTGGGCTCAGGGATCCCCGATCTACAATGAGCAGTTCTTC. The rearrangement links TRBV6-5 to TRBJ2-1, with a possible D match to TRBD1 (5 bases). CDR1 and CDR2 from the germline V gene are MNHEY and SVGAGI. This CDR3 is built from 17 residues. V gave up 4 bases and J gave up 3 bases, with 19 bases separating them.

This clonotype was counted ten times or more. This sequence joins TRBV4-1 and TRBJ2-5, with 7 nucleotides matching TRBD1. Germline V gives CDR1 MGHRA, CDR2 YSYEKL. Unmatched junction bases numbered 4, after V lost 4 bases and J lost 2 bases. This CDR3 contains 14 residues. CDR3 region: CASSPGTEQETQYF. The CDR3 bases are TGCGCCAGCAGCCCAGGGACAGAACAAGAGACCCAGTACTTC.

The J gene is TRBJ2-3, the V gene TRBV6-4; D is perhaps TRBD2 (7 bases). The J call may be mistaken, given a closer DNA end match to TRBJ2-7. The germline CDR1 and CDR2 sequences are MRHNA and SNTAGT. The CDR3 runs to 14 residues. As DNA, the CDR3 is TGTGCGGGCAGTGGGGGGGGCGGGAGAGATACGCAGTACTTC. This gives the protein CAGSGGGGRDTQYF.

A remark on this clonotype: The junction departs from the called germline gene at one end, perhaps through a read error. The V and J genes are TRBV25-1 and TRBJ2-4, with D maybe TRBD1 (5 bases). Germline V gene data show CDR1 as MGHDK and CDR2 as SYGVNS. CDR3 length equals 13 residues. CDR3 region: CARGQRAKNTQYF. The CDR3 region has the DNA TGTGCCAGGGGGCAAAGAGCCAAAAATACTCAGTACTTT.

The V gene is TRBV28, the J gene TRBJ1-4; 7 bases line up with TRBD1. Per germline, CDR1 MDHEN and CDR2 SYDVKM. V shed 2 bases and J 6 bases; nucleotides not matched to a gene: 12. The CDR3 runs to 17 residues. The chain's CDR3 is CASSLDATGVQYEKLFF. CDR3 coding DNA: TGTGCCAGCAGTTTAGACGCAACAGGGGTGCAGTATGAAAAACTGTTTTTT.

Remarks on this clonotype: One end of the junction varies from germline; a read error may be responsible. The rearrangement links TRBV15 to TRBJ2-5; perhaps D is TRBD1 or TRBD2 (5 bases each). Germline V gene sequence: CDR1 LNHNV, CDR2 YYDKDF (reference sequence). The CDR3 runs 16 residues. The CDR3 loop is CATSRDEGTDTETQYF. In DNA form, the CDR3 reads TGTGCCACCAGCAGAGATGAGGGGACGGACACAGAGACGCAGTACTTC.

The gene calls are TRBV11-3 and TRBJ2-1, with 9 bases lining up with TRBD2. V was pared by 6 bases and J by 10 bases, with 7 bases of the junction left unmatched. CDR1 SGHNT and CDR2 YENEEA come from the germline V gene. The length of the CDR3 is 13 residues. The CDR3 bases are TGTGCCAGCAGAGAAAGACTAGCGGTAGAGCAGTTCTTC. Protein sequence: CASRERLAVEQFF.

This clonotype was detected many times. The rearrangement links TRBV4-1 to TRBJ2-5, with TRBD1 as a possible D gene (6 bases). CDR3 length equals 15 residues. The V end lost 1 base, the J end lost 5 bases, and 14 bases lay between the germline ends. CDR1 and CDR2 from the germline V gene are MGHRA and YSYEKL. This CDR3 is CASSQGQGTWETQYF. Here the CDR3 DNA reads TGCGCCAGCAGCCAAGGCCAGGGGACGTGGGAGACCCAGTACTTC.

Turning to this clonotype: A junction boundary mismatches the germline segment, possibly from a read error. The V call is TRBV24-1, the J call TRBJ2-3, with D maybe TRBD2 (6 bases). The CDR3 has 14 residues. Germline V gene lookup returns CDR1 KGHDR and CDR2 SFDVKD. CDR3 nucleotides: TGTGCCGGCAGCGGGTTCGATAGCAAAGATACGCAGTATTTT. It is translated as CAGSGFDSKDTQYF.

The chain recombines TRBV5-1 with TRBJ2-5; TRBD2 matches 8 bases. CDR1 is SGHRS, CDR2 YFSETQ, per germline. This CDR3 region has 15 residues. With V trimmed by 3 bases and J by 5 bases, 9 bases remained unmatched. Here the CDR3 reads CASSSPSGSGETQYF. Here the CDR3 DNA reads TGCGCCAGCAGCTCCCCCAGCGGGAGTGGGGAGACCCAGTACTTC.